A single sample is the source of the 28 T cell receptor beta chains below, sequenced in a study of T cell responses to AZD1222 COVID-19 vaccine. TCRdb keeps only in-frame clones here, not all; method: immunoSEQ multiplex PCR. The repertoire consists of over 100,000 clones, with about 87% occurring once and the leading ten covering about 4%. Sequencing was performed on peripheral blood, taken 28 days after the second AZD1222 dose. These receptors all stem from an adult who received the AZD1222 COVID-19 vaccine.

The gene calls are TRBV5-6 and TRBJ1-2, with D possibly matching TRBD1 (6 bases). The V end lost 0 bases, the J end lost 2 bases, and 14 bases lay between the germline ends. Germline V gene data show CDR1 as SGHDT and CDR2 as YYEEEE. The CDR3 has 16 amino acids. The CDR3 spells CASSLVGATTNYGYTF. CDR3 coding DNA: TGTGCCAGCAGCTTGGTGGGGGCGACCACCAACTATGGCTACACCTTC.

This chain connects TRBV15 to TRBJ2-3, with 8 bases lining up with TRBD2. The germline V gene has CDR1 LNHNV and CDR2 YYDKDF (reference sequence). V was clipped by 0 bases and J by 5 bases; unmatched bases: 7. This CDR3 region has 16 residues. CDR3 amino acids: CATSRDAGGGIDTQYF. The CDR3 DNA reads as TGTGCCACCAGCAGAGATGCTGGCGGGGGGATAGATACGCAGTATTTT.

The rearrangement uses TRBV24-1 and TRBJ2-1, with D tentatively TRBD1 (5 bases). Germline V lookup: CDR1 KGHDR, CDR2 SFDVKD. Trimming shortened V by 4 bases and J by 5 bases, and 11 bases separated the two germline ends. The CDR3 covers 14 residues. Written as DNA, the CDR3 is TGTGCCACCAGTGACCCCGGACACAACAATGAGCAGTTCTTC. Encoded protein: CATSDPGHNNEQFF.

This chain uses TRBV6-2 or TRBV6-3 with TRBJ1-6; TRBD1 agrees at 12 bases. CDR1 is MNHEY and CDR2 is SVGEGT in the germline V gene. The CDR3 is 14 residues long. J gave up 10 bases and V 2 bases, and 0 bases lay outside the gene matches. The CDR3 reads CASSYGTGGSPLHF. CDR3 DNA sequence: TGTGCCAGCAGTTACGGGACAGGGGGCTCACCCCTCCACTTT.

The chain is built from TRBV7-2 and TRBJ2-1, with a weak D call TRBD1 (5 bases). Trimming took 1 base from V and 6 from J, leaving 10 bases between them. The CDR3 extends over 14 amino acids. The germline V gene has CDR1 SGHTA and CDR2 FQGNSA. The chain's CDR3 is CASSLEAGLNEQFF. The DNA for the CDR3 is TGTGCCAGCAGCTTAGAGGCAGGGCTCAATGAGCAGTTCTTC.

This chain joins TRBV2 and TRBJ2-5, with D perhaps TRBD2 (10 bases). CDR3 size: 19 residues. Trimming took off 5 bases at V and 1 base at J, with 26 bases between the two ends. The V gene's germline CDR1 is SNHLY and CDR2 FYNNEI. Written as DNA, the CDR3 is TGTGCCAGCAGTCTCGGGACAGGGATTTCTAGCGGGAGCCAAGAGACCCAGTACTTC. It translates to CASSLGTGISSGSQETQYF.

This chain connects TRBV28 to TRBJ2-5; TRBD1 matches 7 bases. Per the germline V gene, CDR1 is MDHEN and CDR2 is SYDVKM. Losses at the gene ends were 3 bases for V and 2 bases for J; bases not matched to a gene: 3. This CDR3 spans 14 amino acids. CDR3 sequence reads: CASSFTGAQETQYF. In nucleotides, the CDR3 is TGTGCCAGCAGTTTTACAGGGGCTCAAGAGACCCAGTACTTC. Based on the CDR3 plus reference TRBV28 and TRBJ2-5, the full variable domain is DVKVTQSSRYLVKRTGEKVFLECVQDMDHENMFWYRQDPGLGLRLIYFSYDVKMKEKGDIPEGYSVSREKKERFSLILESASTNQTSMYLCASSFTGAQETQYFGPGTRLLVL.

This chain joins TRBV7-2 and TRBJ2-5; TRBD2 aligns across 11 bases. The CDR3 runs to 14 residues. Trimming took 4 bases from V and 5 from J; bases not matched to a gene: 3. CDR1 is SGHTA and CDR2 is FQGNSA in the germline V gene. The DNA of the CDR3 is TGTGCCAGCAGCTCTAGCGGGGGGCTGGAGACCCAGTACTTC. This gives the protein CASSSSGGLETQYF.

The genes are TRBV6-2 or TRBV6-3 and TRBJ2-1; possibly TRBD2 for D (5 bases). The germline V gene has CDR1 MNHEY and CDR2 SVGEGT. The V and J ends lost 5 bases and 10 bases respectively, with 12 bases between them. CDR3 length equals 12 residues. CDR3 nucleotide sequence: TGTGCCAGCAGTACCCGGACGGGGGAGCAGTTCTTC. Amino acid sequence: CASSTRTGEQFF.

This sequence joins TRBV7-6 and TRBJ2-7, with 11 bases fitting TRBD2. Trimming took 2 bases from V and 2 from J; bases not matched to a gene: 14. The CDR3 is made up of 19 amino acids. Germline V gene sequence: CDR1 SGHVS, CDR2 FNYEAQ. This CDR3 reads CASSLQPQAPGLAAYEQYF. The CDR3 coding sequence is TGTGCCAGCAGCTTACAGCCCCAAGCTCCGGGACTAGCGGCCTACGAGCAGTACTTC.

The rearrangement joins TRBV9 to TRBJ2-1; 8 bases match TRBD2. J lost 0 bases, V lost 0 bases, and 5 bases had no gene match. The V gene's germline CDR1 is SGDLS and CDR2 YYNGEE. The CDR3 totals 17 residues. CDR3 in amino acids: CASSVGSGGSSYNEQFF. As DNA, the CDR3 is TGTGCCAGCAGCGTAGGAAGCGGGGGAAGCTCCTACAATGAGCAGTTCTTC.

This sequence joins TRBV4-2 and TRBJ2-7, with TRBD2 matching over 16 bases. There are 16 residues in the CDR3. Germline assignment: CDR1 LGHNA and CDR2 YNFKEQ. With 4 bases clipped from V and 6 bases from J, the junction kept 6 bases outside the gene matches. This CDR3 reads CASSPGLAGGPSEQYF. CDR3 nucleotide sequence: TGTGCCAGCAGCCCGGGACTAGCGGGGGGGCCGAGCGAGCAGTACTTC.

This chain connects TRBV28 to TRBJ2-3; D not resolved. CDR1 is MDHEN and CDR2 is SYDVKM in the germline V gene. The V end was cut by 10 bases, the J end by 2 bases, with 10 bases between. The CDR3 sequence is 12 residues long. CDR3 coding DNA: TGTGCCAATATGGTGGTCACAGATACGCAGTATTTT. It is translated as CANMVVTDTQYF.

This sequence joins TRBV6-5 and TRBJ2-1, with TRBD2 identical over 10 bases. Unmatched junction bases numbered 9, after V lost 7 bases and J lost 6 bases. The CDR3 runs 15 residues. Germline CDR1 MNHEY, CDR2 SVGAGI. The CDR3: CASTPGSGGTNEQFF. The CDR3 region has the DNA TGTGCCAGCACCCCGGGTAGCGGGGGGACCAATGAGCAGTTCTTC.

The genes are TRBV6-5 and TRBJ2-1, with D maybe TRBD1 (5 bases). The CDR3 contains 13 residues. Per the germline V gene, CDR1 is MNHEY and CDR2 is SVGAGI. The ends were cut back, 2 bases at V and 14 bases at J, with 16 bases in the middle. The CDR3 sequence is CASSYEGVGNKFF. The CDR3 nucleotides read TGTGCCAGCAGTTACGAAGGGGTAGGGAATAAGTTCTTC.

The J gene is TRBJ2-3, the V gene TRBV14; D is undetermined. The CDR3 spans 14 residues. Trimming shortened V by 2 bases and J by 7 bases, and 13 bases separated the two germline ends. CDR1 and CDR2 (germline): SGHDN, FVKESK. The CDR3 loop reads CASSQRIRGYTQYF. In DNA, the CDR3 is TGTGCCAGCAGCCAAAGAATACGAGGATATACGCAGTATTTT.

This chain uses TRBV27 with TRBJ2-1; D unclear. Germline V gives CDR1 MNHEY, CDR2 SMNVEV (reference sequence). V lost 7 bases and J lost 0, with 13 bases in between. This CDR3 comprises 15 residues. CDR3 region: CASNLQVASYNEQFF. CDR3 in DNA: TGTGCCAGCAACCTTCAGGTCGCCTCCTACAATGAGCAGTTCTTC.

V is TRBV5-4 and J is TRBJ2-7; no reliable D call. Trimming took off 1 base at V and 5 bases at J, with 4 bases between the two ends. Germline V gene lookup returns CDR1 SGHNT and CDR2 YYREEE (reference sequence). The CDR3 runs 11 residues. Written as DNA, the CDR3 is TGTGCCAGCAGCTTGTCAAACGAGCAGTACTTC. This encodes CASSLSNEQYF.

The rearrangement uses TRBV5-8 and TRBJ1-6; 9 nucleotides align to TRBD1. There are 17 residues in the CDR3. The J segment lost 7 bases and the V segment lost 1 base, leaving 9 bases of the junction unmatched. Germline V gives CDR1 SGHTS, CDR2 YDEGEE. In nucleotides, the CDR3 is TGTGCCAGCAGCTTGTTTGGTGGGACAGGGATCAATTCACCCCTCCACTTT. Protein: CASSLFGGTGINSPLHF.

With respect to this clone: Other DNA sequences in this specimen translate into the identical CDR3. The CDR3 DNA sequence: TGTGCCAGCAGCTTAAGCGAAAGCTCCTACAATGAGCAGTTCTTC. Translating gives CASSLSESSYNEQFF. The chain recombines TRBV7-9 with TRBJ2-1; D remains unclear. Trimming cost V 2 bases and J 0 bases, with 8 bases left between them. The CDR3 has 15 residues. Germline CDR1 is SEHNR and CDR2 is FQNEAQ (reference sequence).

The gene calls are TRBV15 and TRBJ2-2; 9 positions agree with TRBD2. The CDR3 contains 14 residues. CDR1 is LNHNV, CDR2 YYDKDF, per germline (reference sequence). Trimming cost V 9 bases and J 0 bases; bases outside gene matches: 2. As DNA, the CDR3 is TGTGCCACTGGACTAGCGTCGAACACCGGGGAGCTGTTTTTT. Translated, it gives CATGLASNTGELFF.

The V gene is TRBV9, the J gene TRBJ1-1; perhaps TRBD1 as D (6 bases). Trimming removed 4 bases from V and 4 bases from J, with 14 bases in between. Germline CDR1 and CDR2: SGDLS and YYNGEE. This CDR3 comprises 14 residues. The CDR3 protein is CASSMGHLLTEAFF. CDR3 coding DNA: TGTGCCAGCAGCATGGGACATTTGCTCACTGAAGCTTTCTTT. Combining the CDR3 with reference TRBV9 and TRBJ1-1 gives the whole variable domain DSGVTQTPKHLITATGQRVTLRCSPRSGDLSVYWYQQSLDQGLQFLIQYYNGEERAKGNILERFSAQQFPDLHSELNLSSLELGDSALYFCASSMGHLLTEAFFGQGTRLTVV.

This clone has more than one count but fewer than ten. The chain uses TRBV7-2 and TRBJ2-7, with D uncertain. The CDR3 is 14 amino acids. Trimming took 1 base from V and 2 from J, leaving 9 bases between them. Germline V gene sequence: CDR1 SGHTA, CDR2 FQGNSA. Here the CDR3 DNA reads TGTGCCAGCAGCTTAGATGTCATTACCTACGAGCAGTACTTC. This sequence encodes CASSLDVITYEQYF.

The chain has TRBV25-1 and TRBJ1-2; 12 nucleotides match TRBD1. V lost 3 bases, J lost 6 bases, and 8 bases stayed unmatched. The CDR3 length is 16 residues. In germline, CDR1 is MGHDK, CDR2 SYGVNS. CDR3 sequence (DNA): TGTGCCAGCAGTGACCCAAGGGACAGGGGGCGGAATGGCTACACCTTC. Its translation is CASSDPRDRGRNGYTF.

V gene TRBV9 combines with J gene TRBJ2-5, with TRBD2 matching over 7 bases. The CDR3 spans 15 residues. The germline V gene has CDR1 SGDLS and CDR2 YYNGEE. Trimming removed 4 bases from V and 2 bases from J; junction bases left unmatched: 8. CDR3 in DNA: TGTGCCAGCAGCCCCAGAGCGGGGCCGCAAGAGACCCAGTACTTC. It yields the protein CASSPRAGPQETQYF.

The V gene is TRBV2, the J gene TRBJ2-7; possibly TRBD2 for D (5 bases). Germline CDR1 and CDR2: SNHLY and FYNNEI. V shed 8 bases and J shed 1 base, with 9 bases lying between them. The CDR3 is 12 residues long. The CDR3 loop is CASGSNSYEQYF. The CDR3 region has the DNA TGTGCCAGCGGGAGTAATTCCTACGAGCAGTACTTC.

This sequence joins TRBV7-3 and TRBJ1-1; D gene uncertain. V lost 5 bases and J lost 8, with 15 bases in between. The CDR3 totals 13 residues. Germline V lookup: CDR1 SGHTA, CDR2 FQGTGA. The CDR3 loop reads CASSTDRYREAFF. The DNA of the CDR3 is TGTGCCAGCAGCACCGATCGGTACAGAGAAGCTTTCTTT.

The chain carries TRBV7-8 and TRBJ1-2; TRBD1 is a possible D gene (5 bases). CDR1 is SGHVS, CDR2 FQNEAQ, per germline. Trimming left V 5 bases short and J 8 bases short, with 21 bases between. The CDR3 spans 15 residues. The chain's CDR3 is CASSLGQGQSGGYTF. CDR3 sequence (DNA): TGTGCCAGCAGCCTAGGACAAGGCCAAAGTGGGGGCTACACCTTC.